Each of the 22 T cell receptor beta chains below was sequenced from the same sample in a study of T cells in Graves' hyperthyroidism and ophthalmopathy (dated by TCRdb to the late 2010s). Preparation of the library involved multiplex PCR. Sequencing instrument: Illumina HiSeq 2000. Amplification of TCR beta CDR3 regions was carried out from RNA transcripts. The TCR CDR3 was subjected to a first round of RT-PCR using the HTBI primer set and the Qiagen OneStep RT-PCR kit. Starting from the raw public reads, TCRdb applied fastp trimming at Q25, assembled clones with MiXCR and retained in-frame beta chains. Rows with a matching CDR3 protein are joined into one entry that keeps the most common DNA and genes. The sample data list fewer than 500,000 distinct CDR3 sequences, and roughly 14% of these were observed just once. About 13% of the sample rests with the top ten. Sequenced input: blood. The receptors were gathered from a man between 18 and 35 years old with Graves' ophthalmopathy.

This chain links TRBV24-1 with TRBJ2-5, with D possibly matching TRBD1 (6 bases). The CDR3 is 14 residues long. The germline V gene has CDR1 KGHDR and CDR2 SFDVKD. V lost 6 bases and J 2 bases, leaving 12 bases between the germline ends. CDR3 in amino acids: CATSKTGLQETQYF. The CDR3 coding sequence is TGTGCCACCAGTAAGACAGGCCTTCAAGAGACCCAGTACTTC.

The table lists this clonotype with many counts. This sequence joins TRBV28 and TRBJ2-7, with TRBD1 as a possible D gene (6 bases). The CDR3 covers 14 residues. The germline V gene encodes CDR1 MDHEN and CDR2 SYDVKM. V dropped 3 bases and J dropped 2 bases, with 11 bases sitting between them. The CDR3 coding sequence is TGTGCCAGCAGTTTTTTTCAGGGGCCCTACGAGCAGTACTTC. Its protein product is CASSFFQGPYEQYF.

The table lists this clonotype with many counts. In DNA form, the CDR3 reads TGTGCCAGCACTCGGACGGCGAGCTCCTACAATGAGCAGTTCTTC. This sequence encodes CASTRTASSYNEQFF. The chain links TRBV12-3 or TRBV12-4 to TRBJ2-1, with D unresolved. The CDR3 contains 15 residues. With 7 bases removed from V and 0 bases from J, the gap between germline ends came to 13 bases.

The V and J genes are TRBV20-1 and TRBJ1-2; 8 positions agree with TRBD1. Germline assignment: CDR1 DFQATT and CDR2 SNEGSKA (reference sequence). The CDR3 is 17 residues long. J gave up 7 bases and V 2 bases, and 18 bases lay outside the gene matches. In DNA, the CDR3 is TGCAGTGCTAGAATCCGGGACAGGAATTGGGGAAATGGTGGCTACACCTTC. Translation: CSARIRDRNWGNGGYTF.

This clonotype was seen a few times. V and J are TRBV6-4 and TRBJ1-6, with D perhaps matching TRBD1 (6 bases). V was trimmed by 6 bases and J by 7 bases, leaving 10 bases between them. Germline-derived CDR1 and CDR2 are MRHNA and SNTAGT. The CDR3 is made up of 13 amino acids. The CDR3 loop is CASRWTENSPLHF. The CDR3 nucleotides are TGTGCCAGCAGGTGGACAGAAAATTCACCCCTCCACTTT.

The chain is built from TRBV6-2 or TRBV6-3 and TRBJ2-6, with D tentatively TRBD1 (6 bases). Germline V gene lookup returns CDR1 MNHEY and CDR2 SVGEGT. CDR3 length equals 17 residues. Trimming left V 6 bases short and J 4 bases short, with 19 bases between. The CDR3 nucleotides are TGTGCCAGCAGCCCCAGGGGACCCAGCACCGGGGCCAACGTCCTGACTTTC. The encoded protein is CASSPRGPSTGANVLTF.

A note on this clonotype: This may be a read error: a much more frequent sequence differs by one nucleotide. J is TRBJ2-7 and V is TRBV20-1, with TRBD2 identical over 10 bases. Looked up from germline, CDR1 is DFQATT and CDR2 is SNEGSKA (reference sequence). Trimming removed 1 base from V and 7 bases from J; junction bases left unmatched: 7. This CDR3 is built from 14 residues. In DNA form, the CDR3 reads TGCAGTGCTAGAGTACTAGCGGGACTGGATGAGCAGTACTTC. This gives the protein CSARVLAGLDEQYF.

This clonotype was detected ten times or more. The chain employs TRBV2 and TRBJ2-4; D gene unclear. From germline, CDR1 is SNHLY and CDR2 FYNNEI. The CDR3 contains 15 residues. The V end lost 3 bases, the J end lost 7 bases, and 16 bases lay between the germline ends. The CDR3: CASSDSPRRWNIQYF. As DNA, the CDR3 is TGTGCCAGCAGTGATTCCCCCAGGCGATGGAACATTCAGTACTTC.

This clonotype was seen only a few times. The DNA of the CDR3 is TGCGCCAGCAGCCAAGCTCAAGGGACAGGGTCTGGAAACACCATATATTTT. This encodes CASSQAQGTGSGNTIYF. This chain uses TRBV4-1 with TRBJ1-3; TRBD1 matches at 9 bases. Germline trimming cut 1 base from V and 1 base from J; bases unmatched to any gene: 5. The CDR3 is 17 amino acids. Germline CDR1 is MGHRA and CDR2 is YSYEKL.

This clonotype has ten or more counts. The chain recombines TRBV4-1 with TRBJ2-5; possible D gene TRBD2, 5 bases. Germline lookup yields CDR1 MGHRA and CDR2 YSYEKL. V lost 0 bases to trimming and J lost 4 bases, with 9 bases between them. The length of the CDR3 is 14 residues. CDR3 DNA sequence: TGCGCCAGCAGCCAAGATAGGAGCGGAGAGACCCAGTACTTC. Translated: CASSQDRSGETQYF.

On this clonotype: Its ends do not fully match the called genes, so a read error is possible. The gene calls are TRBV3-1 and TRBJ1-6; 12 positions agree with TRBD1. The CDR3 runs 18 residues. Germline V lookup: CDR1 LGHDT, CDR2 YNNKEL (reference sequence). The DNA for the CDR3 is TGTGCCAGCAGCCAAACAGGAGGGACAGGGGGCTATGATTCACCCCTCCACTTT. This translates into CASSQTGGTGGYDSPLHF.

CDR3 protein: CASSQWETRETQYF. The CDR3 DNA sequence: TGTGCCAGCAGCCAATGGGAAACCAGGGAGACCCAGTACTTC. The chain has TRBV14 and TRBJ2-5; D gene ambiguous. This CDR3 has 14 residues. The V gene's germline CDR1 is SGHDN and CDR2 FVKESK. Between the trimmed V and J ends, which lost 2 bases and 5 bases, there was a span of 12 bases.

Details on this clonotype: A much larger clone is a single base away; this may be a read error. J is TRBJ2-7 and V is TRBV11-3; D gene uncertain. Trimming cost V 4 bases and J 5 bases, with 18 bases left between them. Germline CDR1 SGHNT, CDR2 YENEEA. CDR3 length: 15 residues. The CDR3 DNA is TGTGCCAGCAGCTCCGGACCGACACCCCTCCACGAGCAGTACTTC. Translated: CASSSGPTPLHEQYF.

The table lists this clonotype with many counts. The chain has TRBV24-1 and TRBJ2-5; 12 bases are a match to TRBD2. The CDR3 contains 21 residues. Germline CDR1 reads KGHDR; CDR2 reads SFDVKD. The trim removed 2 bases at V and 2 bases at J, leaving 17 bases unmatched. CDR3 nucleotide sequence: TGTGCCACCAGTGATTCCCTGCACAGGACTAGCGGGACCTGGGGGCAAGAGACCCAGTACTTC. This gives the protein CATSDSLHRTSGTWGQETQYF.

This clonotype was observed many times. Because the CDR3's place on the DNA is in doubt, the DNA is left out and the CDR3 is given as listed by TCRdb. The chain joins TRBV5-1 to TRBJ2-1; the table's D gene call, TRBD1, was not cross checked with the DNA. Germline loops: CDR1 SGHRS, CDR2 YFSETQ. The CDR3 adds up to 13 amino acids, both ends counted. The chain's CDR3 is CASILAERGEQFF.

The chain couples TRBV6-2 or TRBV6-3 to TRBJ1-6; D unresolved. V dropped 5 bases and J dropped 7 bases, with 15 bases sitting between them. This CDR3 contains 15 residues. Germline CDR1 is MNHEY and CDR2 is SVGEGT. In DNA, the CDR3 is TGTGCCAGCAGTACCGGCCGGGTATACAATTCACCCCTCCACTTT. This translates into CASSTGRVYNSPLHF.

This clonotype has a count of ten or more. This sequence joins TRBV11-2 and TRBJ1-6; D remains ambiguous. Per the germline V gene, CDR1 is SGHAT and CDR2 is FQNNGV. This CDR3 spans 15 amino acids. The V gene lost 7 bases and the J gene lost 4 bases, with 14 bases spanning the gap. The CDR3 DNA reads TGTGCCAGCACTCACTTCGCGGATTATAATTCACCCCTCCACTTT. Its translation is CASTHFADYNSPLHF.

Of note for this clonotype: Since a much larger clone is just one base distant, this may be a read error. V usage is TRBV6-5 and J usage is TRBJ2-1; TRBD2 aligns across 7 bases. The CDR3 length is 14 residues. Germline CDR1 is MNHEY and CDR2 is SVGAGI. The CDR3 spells CASSYSGRGDEQSF. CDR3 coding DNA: TGTGCCAGCAGTTACTCGGGTCGGGGGGATGAGCAGTCCTTC.

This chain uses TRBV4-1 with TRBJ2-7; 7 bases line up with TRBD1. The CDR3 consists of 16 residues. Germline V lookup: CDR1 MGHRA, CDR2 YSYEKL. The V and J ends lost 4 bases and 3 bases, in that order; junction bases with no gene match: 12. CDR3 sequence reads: CASSPSYRGRVYEQYF. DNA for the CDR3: TGCGCCAGCAGCCCCTCGTATAGGGGGCGCGTCTACGAGCAGTACTTC.

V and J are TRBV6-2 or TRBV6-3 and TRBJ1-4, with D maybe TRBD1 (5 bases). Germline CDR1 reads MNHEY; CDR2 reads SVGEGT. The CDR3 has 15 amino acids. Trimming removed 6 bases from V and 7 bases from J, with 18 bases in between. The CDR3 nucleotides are TGTGCCAGCAGCGCAGGGTTTCAGTGGAGTGAAAAACTGTTTTTT. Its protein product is CASSAGFQWSEKLFF.

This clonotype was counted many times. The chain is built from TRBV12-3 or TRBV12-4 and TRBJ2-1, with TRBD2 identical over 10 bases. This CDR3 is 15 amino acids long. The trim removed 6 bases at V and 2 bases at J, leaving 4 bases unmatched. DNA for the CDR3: TGTGCCAGCAGCGCCGGGACTAGCGCCTACAATGAGCAGTTCTTC. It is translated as CASSAGTSAYNEQFF.

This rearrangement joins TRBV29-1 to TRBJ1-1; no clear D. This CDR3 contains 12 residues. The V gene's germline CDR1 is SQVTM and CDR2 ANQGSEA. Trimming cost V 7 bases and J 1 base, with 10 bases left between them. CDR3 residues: CSGLYWNTEAFF. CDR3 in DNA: TGCAGCGGGCTTTACTGGAACACTGAAGCTTTCTTT.